This TCR beta chain appears in the sequencing data of a study of T cells after posttransplantation cyclophosphamide. Clones were read by immunoSEQ multiplex PCR, and TCRdb kept only the in-frame ones, dropping some. This table has over 10,000 clones, approximately 81% appearing once. The CDR3 is 16 residues long. Germline V gene sequence: CDR1 MDHEN, CDR2 SYDVKM. V was pared by 4 bases and J by 4 bases, with 17 bases between. Control samples came 1 year after myeloablative marrow transplants with methotrexate plus calcineurin inhibitor. Study-wide points: TRB overlap between skin or GI tissue T cells and blood was limited. TRB clonality was highly associated with recipient CMV seropositivity and reactivation.

Worth noting for this clone: Its antigen is not identified.

The rearrangement links TRBV28 to TRBJ1-5; D is undetermined. The sequencing here drew on PBMCs, taken 367 days after allogeneic stem cell transplant with calcineurin inhibitor and methotrexate. This receptor was identified in a male patient in his thirties who received an allogeneic stem cell transplant from an unrelated donor, was CMV-positive, and had acute GVHD only. Part of the T cells may come from the graft donor. The CDR3 DNA sequence: TGTGCCAGCAGTTCAGCGGGGAGTGGAAAAAATCAGCCCCAGCATTTT. Its translation: CASSSAGSGKNQPQHF. Full variable domain (rest looked up from reference TRBV28 and TRBJ1-5): DVKVTQSSRYLVKRTGEKVFLECVQDMDHENMFWYRQDPGLGLRLIYFSYDVKMKEKGDIPEGYSVSREKKERFSLILESASTNQTSMYLCASSSAGSGKNQPQHFGDGTRLSIL.